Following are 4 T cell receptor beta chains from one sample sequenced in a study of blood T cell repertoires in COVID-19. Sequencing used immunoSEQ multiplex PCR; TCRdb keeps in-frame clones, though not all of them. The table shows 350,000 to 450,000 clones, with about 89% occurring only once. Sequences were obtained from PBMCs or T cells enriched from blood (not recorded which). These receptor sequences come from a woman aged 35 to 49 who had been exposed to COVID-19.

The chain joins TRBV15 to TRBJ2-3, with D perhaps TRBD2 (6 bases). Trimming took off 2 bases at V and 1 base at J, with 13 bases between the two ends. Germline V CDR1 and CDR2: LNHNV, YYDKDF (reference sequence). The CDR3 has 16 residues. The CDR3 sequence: CATSRTGGAGTDTQYF. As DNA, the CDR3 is TGTGCCACCAGCAGAACCGGGGGAGCAGGCACAGATACGCAGTATTTT.

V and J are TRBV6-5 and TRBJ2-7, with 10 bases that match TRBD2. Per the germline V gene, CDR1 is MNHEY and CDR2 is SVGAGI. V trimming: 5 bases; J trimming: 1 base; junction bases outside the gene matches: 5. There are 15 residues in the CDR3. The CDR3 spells CASSRGTSESYEQYF. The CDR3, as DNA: TGTGCCAGCAGTAGAGGGACTAGCGAGTCCTACGAGCAGTACTTC.

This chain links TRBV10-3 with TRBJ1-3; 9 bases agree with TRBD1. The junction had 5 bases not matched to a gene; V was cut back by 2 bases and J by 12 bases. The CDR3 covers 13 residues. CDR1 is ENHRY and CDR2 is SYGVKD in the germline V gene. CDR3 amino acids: CAISEGTGTIIYF. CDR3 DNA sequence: TGTGCCATCAGTGAGGGGACAGGGACGATCATATATTTT.

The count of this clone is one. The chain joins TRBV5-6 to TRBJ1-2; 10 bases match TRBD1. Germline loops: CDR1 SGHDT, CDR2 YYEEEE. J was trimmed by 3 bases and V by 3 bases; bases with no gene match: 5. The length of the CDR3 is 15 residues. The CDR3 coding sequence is TGTGCCAGCAGCTACGGCGGACAGGGGGACTATGGCTACACCTTC. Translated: CASSYGGQGDYGYTF.